The 6 T cell receptor beta chains listed next were all sequenced from one sample in a study of beta chain features in type 1 diabetes. Expressed TCRB transcripts were sequenced because the isolated RNA had all been reverse transcribed beforehand. Measured with immunoSEQ multiplex PCR; TCRdb has only the in-frame clones, and not every one. Among 130,000 or so clones, 9% to 10% were seen once, and the ten largest hold nearly 0.65%. The sequenced material came from central memory CD4+ T cells from blood. The receptor set was obtained from a middle-aged woman in good health.

This clone was found a few times. The CDR3 DNA sequence: TGTGCCAGCAGCCGCCCAAATGGGTGGCAGGGTTTCAATGAGCAGTTCTTC. It specifies CASSRPNGWQGFNEQFF. The V call is TRBV5-4, the J call TRBJ2-1, with a tentative D call TRBD1 (5 bases). Trimming cost V 4 bases and J 6 bases, with 23 bases left between them. CDR3 length equals 17 residues. CDR1 and CDR2 from the germline V gene are SGHNT and YYREEE (reference sequence).

The chain combines TRBV6-5 with TRBJ1-5; D possibly corresponds to TRBD1 (5 bases). CDR1 and CDR2 (germline): MNHEY, SVGAGI. The V end was cut by 8 bases, the J end by 8 bases, with 16 bases between. The CDR3 length is 13 residues. DNA of the CDR3: TGTGCCAGCCACCGGGCCCGGGGGGAGCCCCAGCATTTT. Translation gives CASHRARGEPQHF.

The chain carries TRBV14 and TRBJ2-2, with D possibly being TRBD1 (7 bases). Germline V gives CDR1 SGHDN, CDR2 FVKESK. V was trimmed by 1 base and J by 4 bases, leaving 10 bases between them. The CDR3 covers 15 residues. The CDR3, as DNA: TGTGCCAGCAGCCAAGGACAGGGAGGCACCGGGGAGCTGTTTTTT. Its protein product is CASSQGQGGTGELFF.

V usage is TRBV7-9 and J usage is TRBJ2-3, with TRBD2 identical over 8 bases. Germline loops: CDR1 SEHNR, CDR2 FQNEAQ (reference sequence). The CDR3 extends over 13 amino acids. Here the CDR3 reads CATAGGGTDTQYF. CDR3 coding DNA: TGTGCTACGGCGGGGGGAGGCACAGATACGCAGTATTTT.

This clone was counted between two and nine times. The genes are TRBV7-6 and TRBJ2-1, with 12 bases that match TRBD2. CDR1 and CDR2 (germline): SGHVS, FNYEAQ. The CDR3 extends over 18 amino acids. The J segment lost 4 bases and the V segment lost 1 base, leaving 8 bases of the junction unmatched. The CDR3 loop is CASSLGRTSGDPYNEQFF. CDR3 nucleotide sequence: TGTGCCAGCAGCTTAGGCAGGACTAGCGGGGACCCATACAATGAGCAGTTCTTC.

This clone was recorded many times. V usage is TRBV23-1 and J usage is TRBJ2-7, with D perhaps matching TRBD1 (5 bases). TRBV23-1 is recorded as an ORF, its role being uncertain. V shed 0 bases and J shed 3 bases, with 21 bases lying between them. This CDR3 is 18 amino acids long. The CDR3 coding sequence is TGCGCCAGCAGTCAATCTTGTCAGGGAAAACGACGCGGCTACGAGCAGTACTTC. This codes for CASSQSCQGKRRGYEQYF.